This T cell receptor beta chain comes out of a study of blood T cell repertoires in COVID-19. Study information: COVID-19 samples collected from the United States, Italy and Spain covered acute and convalescent phases. From T cells, B-cell-depleted T cells, or PBMCs came the material, which was cDNA or gDNA.

Per germline, CDR1 SQVTM and CDR2 ANQGSEA. This CDR3 spans 11 amino acids. Trimming removed 7 bases at V and 8 bases at J, with 14 bases between. In its sample, this clone was seen once. Original data processing: Amplification with reference gene primers provided the estimates of nucleated cell counts. The assay was immunoSEQ multiplex PCR, and TCRdb's table has in-frame clones only and misses some. V, J and clone size are those of that table, while D and trimming were read from the DNA. Here the sample spans about 97,000 clones, 90% being singletons. The rearrangement links TRBV29-1 to TRBJ1-1; the D is unclear. This TCR derives from a man between 60 and 75 years old with acute or convalescent COVID-19. The material sequenced was peripheral blood. The CDR3 nucleotides are TGCAGCGCGTCCGAAGCCCTGGAAGCTTTCTTT. As protein: CSASEALEAFF.